This is a list of T cell receptor beta chains from one sample in a study of cytomegalovirus exposure and HLA in healthy donors. The data were produced by immunoSEQ multiplex PCR, yet TCRdb's version contains in-frame clones alone and is incomplete. The data hold fewer than 250,000 clones, with over 75% observed a single time. Sequencing was done on a sample of PBMCs. These TCRs come from a man younger than 30 in good health and CMV-seronegative. The conserved cysteine and the conserved F or W are not part of the CDR3 here. Fields, in order: V gene, J gene, CDR3 protein.

>TRBV7-3|TRBJ2-1
ASGTSGRYNEQF
>TRBV29-1|TRBJ2-1
SVGQGLRGPYNEQF
>TRBV5-4|TRBJ2-5
ASSLKREKGETQY
>TRBV19|TRBJ1-4
ASSGQMASEKLF
>TRBV9|TRBJ2-3
ASSVEAGRNTQY
>TRBV19|TRBJ2-2
ASDQGIRTGELF
>TRBV10-3|TRBJ2-7
AISEGPSSAYEQY
>TRBV19|TRBJ2-7
ASSPGQGNSYEQY
>TRBV11-3|TRBJ2-2
ASSPGGTNTGELF
>TRBV4-3|TRBJ1-1
ASSQDLNTEAF
>TRBV7-9|TRBJ1-2
SSSLGSGDYYGYT
>TRBV10-3|TRBJ2-1
AIRTAGRNNEQF
>TRBV11-3|TRBJ2-3
ASSLTSGGYPSTDTQY
>TRBV6-1|TRBJ2-5
ASSEAWQGTGTQY
>TRBV7-2|TRBJ1-2
ASSSAGGGGYT
>TRBV5-1|TRBJ2-2
ASSPGRAVNTGELF
>TRBV6-5|TRBJ2-5
ASRDRGETQY
>TRBV6-1|TRBJ1-4
ASRGPEEKLF
>TRBV4-3|TRBJ1-3
ASSQEAQPFSGNTIY
>TRBV5-6|TRBJ2-1
ASSKLAGGTYEQF
>TRBV7-9|TRBJ2-7
SSGSDPREGEQY
>TRBV4-3|TRBJ1-1
ASSQVQGTEAF
>TRBV6-6|TRBJ1-5
ASITGGFGNQPQH
>TRBV6-5|TRBJ2-4
ASSSSDRAKNIQY
>TRBV7-2|TRBJ1-1
ASSLTQGTEAF
>TRBV9|TRBJ2-1
ASSVGTGGYNEQF
>TRBV2|TRBJ1-1
ASSQGYTEAF
>TRBV7-9|TRBJ1-1
ASSLSLGRPEAF
>TRBV4-1|TRBJ2-5
ASSQGQGVETQY
>TRBV5-1|TRBJ1-1
ASSLKSGDTEAF
>TRBV5-1|TRBJ2-7
ASSATGQPSYEQY
>TRBV7-8|TRBJ1-4
ASSLDRAREKLF
>TRBV10-3|TRBJ2-7
AIKPGQGYEQY
>TRBV4-3|TRBJ2-3
ASSYRLAGLDTQY
>TRBV28|TRBJ2-3
ASSLGLAGVVDTQY
>TRBV6-5|TRBJ2-4
ASSTLAGAKNIQY
>TRBV27|TRBJ2-1
ASSDQAGVREQF